Described below is a single T cell receptor (beta chain) sequence and its context. Under the authors' procedure: Using reference gene primer amplification, nucleated cell counts were estimated. TCRdb keeps only in-frame clones here, not all; method: immunoSEQ multiplex PCR. D and trimming come from the DNA, and the V and J calls and clone size come from that table. The sample includes tens of thousands of clones, approximately 79% of them seen just once. This entry is derived from a study of blood T cell repertoires in COVID-19. Study-level background: COVID-19 samples collected from the United States, Italy and Spain covered acute and convalescent phases. T cells, B-cell-depleted T cells, or PBMCs provided the cDNA or gDNA that served as material.

The germline V gene encodes CDR1 SGDLS and CDR2 YYNGEE. Trimming left V 2 bases short and J 5 bases short, with 12 bases between. CDR3 length: 14 amino acids. The chain uses TRBV9 and TRBJ2-3; tentatively, D is TRBD2 (7 bases). The clonotype comes from a man aged 70 or older with active or convalescent COVID-19. Material: peripheral blood. The CDR3 protein is CASSVTGGLDTQYF. For the CDR3, the DNA is TGTGCCAGCAGCGTCACGGGGGGCTTAGATACGCAGTATTTT.